The 8 T cell receptor beta chains below were found in one sample sequenced in a study of Graves' ophthalmopathy and Graves' hyperthyroidism (dated by TCRdb to the late 2010s). Sequencing relied on an Illumina HiSeq 2000. TCR beta CDR3 regions were amplified from RNA transcripts for repertoire sequencing. The first round was an RT-PCR using HTBI primers with the Qiagen OneStep RT-PCR kit, and this first round was followed by a second-round multiplex PCR, then size selection and purification. TCRdb reprocessed the public reads (quality trimming at Q25 with fastp, clone calling with MiXCR) and kept in-frame beta chains. CDR3 protein sequences are deduplicated, and each keeps its most common genes and DNA. The sample records almost 400,000 distinct CDR3 sequences, roughly 18% of which are singletons. Around 1.5% of the sample comes from the top ten. Sequenced material: peripheral blood. The receptors shown here come from a woman under 30 with Graves' ophthalmopathy. Donor details come from another sample of the same person, matched by shared clones.

This clonotype has just one count. The rearrangement joins TRBV6-4 to TRBJ2-5, with D possibly matching TRBD2 (6 bases). Deletions cut 4 bases from V and 3 bases from J, with 42 bases between. The CDR3 runs to 24 residues. Germline CDR1 and CDR2: MRHNA and SNTAGT. In DNA, the CDR3 is TGTGCCAGCAGTGGCTCCCCGTGGGCCTCGGGACTCCCCGACTATTCTCCGATCAAAGAGACCCAGTACTTC. Protein: CASSGSPWASGLPDYSPIKETQYF.

This clonotype was counted ten times or more. DNA for the CDR3: TGCGCCAGCAGAGGGACAGAACTTAACGAGCAGTACTTC. Protein: CASRGTELNEQYF. This chain uses TRBV5-1 with TRBJ2-7, with TRBD1 matching 7 bases. V trimming: 5 bases; J trimming: 5 bases; junction bases outside the gene matches: 7. CDR1 is SGHRS and CDR2 is YFSETQ in the germline V gene. The CDR3 is 13 residues long. Based on the CDR3 plus reference TRBV5-1 and TRBJ2-7, the full variable domain is KAGVTQTPRYLIKTRGQQVTLSCSPISGHRSVSWYQQTPGQGLQFLFEYFSETQRNKGNFPGRFSGRQFSNSRSEMNVSTLELGDSALYLCASRGTELNEQYFGPGTRLTVT.

The sample holds many counts of this clonotype. The rearrangement joins TRBV18 to TRBJ2-7; TRBD1 is a possible D gene (6 bases). The CDR3 extends over 13 amino acids. The germline gives CDR1 KGHSH, CDR2 LQKENI. Trimming shortened V by 3 bases and J by 2 bases, and 8 bases separated the two germline ends. For the CDR3, the DNA is TGTGCCAGCTCACCCTGGGGGCCCTACGAGCAGTACTTC. Protein sequence: CASSPWGPYEQYF.

There are many counts of this clonotype. V is TRBV24-1 and J is TRBJ2-3; no reliable D call. The ends were cut back, 10 bases at V and 2 bases at J, with 9 bases in the middle. Germline V gene data show CDR1 as KGHDR and CDR2 as SFDVKD. This CDR3 is 12 amino acids long. CDR3 bases: TGTGCCACTAGGGCTAACACAGATACGCAGTATTTT. Protein: CATRANTDTQYF.

The chain joins TRBV6-5 to TRBJ2-7, with D unclear. Looked up from germline, CDR1 is MNHEY and CDR2 is SVGAGI. This CDR3 contains 13 residues. Between the trimmed V and J ends, which lost 2 bases and 0 bases, there was a span of 5 bases. CDR3 DNA sequence: TGTGCCAGCAGTTACCTGATCTCCTACGAGCAGTACTTC. The encoded protein is CASSYLISYEQYF.

There are many counts of this clonotype. This chain uses TRBV28 with TRBJ1-1, with a tentative D call TRBD1 (6 bases). The germline V gene encodes CDR1 MDHEN and CDR2 SYDVKM. Trimming pared 5 bases from V and 4 bases from J, leaving 20 bases between. The CDR3 extends over 16 amino acids. This chain's CDR3 is CASSRIMGARVTEAFF. As DNA, the CDR3 is TGTGCCAGCAGTCGGATCATGGGGGCCCGGGTCACTGAAGCTTTCTTT. Full variable domain (outside the CDR3, taken from reference TRBV28 and TRBJ1-1): DVKVTQSSRYLVKRTGEKVFLECVQDMDHENMFWYRQDPGLGLRLIYFSYDVKMKEKGDIPEGYSVSREKKERFSLILESASTNQTSMYLCASSRIMGARVTEAFFGQGTRLTVV.

The sample holds many counts of this clonotype. The chain combines TRBV28 with TRBJ2-7, with TRBD1 identical over 8 bases. Germline assignment: CDR1 MDHEN and CDR2 SYDVKM. The ends lost 6 bases at V and 2 bases at J; junction bases unmatched: 9. This CDR3 spans 15 amino acids. CDR3 loop: CASSPLGQETYEQYF. The CDR3 DNA reads as TGTGCCAGCAGCCCCTTGGGACAGGAGACCTACGAGCAGTACTTC.

This clonotype was counted ten times or more. This chain links TRBV20-1 with TRBJ1-1; D not resolved. There are 13 residues in the CDR3. Germline CDR1 and CDR2: DFQATT and SNEGSKA (reference sequence). The V and J ends lost 1 base and 0 bases respectively, with 6 bases between them. CDR3 nucleotides: TGCAGTGCTAGAGGGATCCTGAACACTGAAGCTTTCTTT. Translating gives CSARGILNTEAFF.